This T cell receptor (beta chain) is from a study of regulatory T cells in long-lasting Graves disease (dated by TCRdb to 2020 to 2022). Notes on the research overall: Persistent Graves' disease was defined as persistently positive TSH receptor autoantibodies together with antithyroid drug treatment for over 5 years. Peripheral blood TCR sequencing and RNA sequencing compared persistent Graves' disease patients with newly diagnosed Graves' disease patients. The study was registered as a clinical trial and conducted in China. A total of 33 samples underwent TCR sequencing, from some 13 patients with persistent Graves' disease and 20 patients with newly diagnosed Graves' disease. Antithyroid drugs had been taken for about 10.3 years on average by persistent Graves' disease patients in the clinical cohort. Study-wide findings and limitations: The authors acknowledged the small sample size as a limitation that may reduce accuracy. Preferential use of TRBV28, TRBJ1-2 and TRBJ2-5 was observed in persistent disease, whereas TRBV20-1 and TRBJ2-1 were favored in newly diagnosed disease. A larger number of public clonotypes was shared among persistent patients (approximately 3,000) than among newly diagnosed patients (roughly 930). Lower TCR Shannon entropy and fewer highly expanded clones were observed in persistent Graves' disease patients than in newly diagnosed patients, which suggested clonal expansion. Only the TCR beta chain was sequenced and analyzed. The study examined only peripheral blood because the primary lesion, thyroid tissue, could not be accessed.

The library came from multiplex PCR. TCRdb records Illumina HiSeq 4000 as the sequencer. CDR3 regions were amplified by Arm-PCR with iRepertoire HTBI primers to construct TCR beta libraries. Before sequencing, the PCR products underwent gel purification. The paper's processing steps were these. A total of 62 TRBV and approximately 15 TRBJ segments were identified across samples and were used for gene usage analysis of CDR3 amino acid clonotypes. COPE and FqMerger were used to merge filtered high-quality paired reads into contigs. Contigs were aligned with BLAST to IMGT TRBV, TRBD and TRBJ reference genes, and CDR3 was defined per IMGT. Any clonotype with a frequency above 0.1% was classified as a highly expanded clone. Shannon entropy was used to measure repertoire diversity, and the Gini coefficient was used to measure V-J evenness. Public clonotypes were defined as clonotypes shared by more than one individual. Using fastp at Q25 and MiXCR, TCRdb reprocessed the public reads and kept productive beta chains. Entries are consolidated by CDR3 protein sequence, retaining the most common genes and DNA. These V and J calls derive from TCRdb rather than the authors' analysis. This sample has nearly 350,000 distinct CDR3 sequences in its table, and about 19% of those were observed once. The ten most abundant clones make up about 29% of the sample.

This clonotype was detected many times. The antigen this receptor binds is unknown. No much larger clone is present one base from it, and per-base qualities are unavailable. Interpreted using the paper, the time point label stands for: persistent/refractory GD, antithyroid drugs over 5 years with positive TRAb. RNA was extracted from PBMCs in TRIzol for both TCR sequencing and RNA sequencing. Graves' disease was diagnosed according to American Thyroid Association guidelines. The patients came from an endocrinology department in Xi'an, China. Each patient gave 7.5 to 10 milliliters of peripheral blood, collected in an EDTA anticoagulant tube. Ficoll Paque Plus density gradient separation was used to isolate PBMCs, and no additional T cell sorting was done. An Agilent 2100 Bioanalyzer and agarose gel were used to check RNA quality, while a NanoDrop 2000 measured RNA concentration. From its cysteine to its phenylalanine, the CDR3 spans 14 amino acids. Only the CDR3 DNA stays, 42 bases, in frame from base 1. According to the germline V gene, CDR1 reads MNHEY and CDR2 reads SVGEGT. Relative to germline, V is missing 2 bases and J is missing 11 bases, with 11 bases of the junction outside any gene match.

The chain employs TRBV6-2 or TRBV6-3 and TRBJ1-1; 7 bases in the middle match TRBD1. The clonotype was recovered from a female donor with Graves disease. Source: peripheral blood mononuclear cells (PBMCs), taken when the disease was refractory, from a patient treated with antithyroid drugs. The DNA sequence is as follows: TGTGCCAGCAGTTACACATCGACAGGGTCAAGGGCTTTCTTT. Its translation reads: CASSYTSTGSRAFF.